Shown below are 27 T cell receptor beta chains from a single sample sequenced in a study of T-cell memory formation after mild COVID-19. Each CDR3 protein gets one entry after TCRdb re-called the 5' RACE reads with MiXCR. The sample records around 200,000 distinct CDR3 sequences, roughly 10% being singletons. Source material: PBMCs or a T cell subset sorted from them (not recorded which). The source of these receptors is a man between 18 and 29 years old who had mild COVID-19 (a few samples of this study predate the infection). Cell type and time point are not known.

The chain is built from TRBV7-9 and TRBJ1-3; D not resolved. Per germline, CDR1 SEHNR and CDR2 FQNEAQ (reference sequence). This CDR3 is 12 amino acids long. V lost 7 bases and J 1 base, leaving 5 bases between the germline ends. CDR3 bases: TGTGCCAGCAAGGCGTCTGGAAACACCATATATTTT. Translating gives CASKASGNTIYF.

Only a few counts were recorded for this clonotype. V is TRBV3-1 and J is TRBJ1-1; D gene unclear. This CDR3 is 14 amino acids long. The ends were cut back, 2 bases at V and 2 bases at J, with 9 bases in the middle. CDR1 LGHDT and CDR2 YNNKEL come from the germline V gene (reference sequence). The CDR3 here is CASSQLIANTEAFF. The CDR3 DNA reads TGTGCCAGCAGCCAACTGATAGCCAACACTGAAGCTTTCTTT.

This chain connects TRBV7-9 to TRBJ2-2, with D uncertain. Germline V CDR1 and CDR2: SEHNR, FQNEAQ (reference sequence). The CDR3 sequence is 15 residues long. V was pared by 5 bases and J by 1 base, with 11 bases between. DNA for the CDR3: TGTGCCAGCAGCCAAAGCCGCTTGAACACCGGGGAGCTGTTTTTT. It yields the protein CASSQSRLNTGELFF.

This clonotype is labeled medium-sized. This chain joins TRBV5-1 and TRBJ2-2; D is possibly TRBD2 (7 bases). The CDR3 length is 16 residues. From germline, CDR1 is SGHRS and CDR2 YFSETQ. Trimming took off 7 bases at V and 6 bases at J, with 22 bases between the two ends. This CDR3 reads CASLPGGGPVPGELFF. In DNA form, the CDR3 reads TGCGCCAGCCTACCGGGGGGCGGACCGGTCCCCGGGGAGCTGTTTTTT. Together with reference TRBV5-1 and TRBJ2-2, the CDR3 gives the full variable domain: KAGVTQTPRYLIKTRGQQVTLSCSPISGHRSVSWYQQTPGQGLQFLFEYFSETQRNKGNFPGRFSGRQFSNSRSEMNVSTLELGDSALYLCASLPGGGPVPGELFFGEGSRLTVL.

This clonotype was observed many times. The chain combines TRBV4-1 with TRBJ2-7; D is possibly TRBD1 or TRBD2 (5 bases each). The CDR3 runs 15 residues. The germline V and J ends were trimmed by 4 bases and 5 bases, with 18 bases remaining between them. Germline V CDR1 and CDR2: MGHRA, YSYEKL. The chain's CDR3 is CASSPGPWSDNEQYF. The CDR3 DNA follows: TGCGCCAGCAGCCCGGGGCCTTGGTCGGATAACGAGCAGTACTTC.

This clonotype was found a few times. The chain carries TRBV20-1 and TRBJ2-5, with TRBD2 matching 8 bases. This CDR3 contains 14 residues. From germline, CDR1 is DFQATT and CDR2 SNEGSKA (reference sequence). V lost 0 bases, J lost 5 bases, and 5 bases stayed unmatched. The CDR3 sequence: CSARDGGAAETQYF. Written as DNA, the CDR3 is TGCAGTGCTAGAGACGGGGGGGCGGCGGAGACCCAGTACTTC.

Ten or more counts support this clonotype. CDR3 region: CASRGQSTGELFF. For the CDR3, the DNA is TGTGCCAGCAGGGGACAGAGCACCGGGGAGCTGTTTTTT. The V gene is TRBV7-9, the J gene TRBJ2-2; 7 bases are shared with TRBD1. The CDR3 runs 13 residues. Germline assignment: CDR1 SEHNR and CDR2 FQNEAQ (reference sequence). V was clipped by 6 bases and J by 4 bases; unmatched bases: 2.

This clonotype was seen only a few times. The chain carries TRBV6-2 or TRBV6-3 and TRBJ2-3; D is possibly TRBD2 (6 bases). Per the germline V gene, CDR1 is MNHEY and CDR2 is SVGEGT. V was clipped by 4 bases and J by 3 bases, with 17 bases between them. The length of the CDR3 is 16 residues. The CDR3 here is CASSWAGPGGTDTQYF. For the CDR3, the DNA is TGTGCCAGCAGTTGGGCGGGACCCGGGGGAACAGATACGCAGTATTTT.

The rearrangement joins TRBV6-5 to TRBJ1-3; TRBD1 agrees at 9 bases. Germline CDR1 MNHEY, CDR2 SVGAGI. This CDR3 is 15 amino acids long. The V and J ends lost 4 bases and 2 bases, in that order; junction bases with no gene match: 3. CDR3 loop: CASSSQGAPGNTIYF. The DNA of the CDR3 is TGTGCCAGCAGTTCACAGGGGGCGCCTGGAAACACCATATATTTT.

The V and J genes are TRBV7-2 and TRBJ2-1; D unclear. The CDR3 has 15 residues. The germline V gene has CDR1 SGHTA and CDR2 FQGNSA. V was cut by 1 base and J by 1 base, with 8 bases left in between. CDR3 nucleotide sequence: TGTGCCAGCAGCTTAGATGGTTATTCCTACAATGAGCAGTTCTTC. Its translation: CASSLDGYSYNEQFF. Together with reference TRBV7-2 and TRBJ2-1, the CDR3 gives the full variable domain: GAGVSQSPSNKVTEKGKDVELRCDPISGHTALYWYRQSLGQGLEFLIYFQGNSAPDKSGLPSDRFSAERTGGSVSTLTIQRTQQEDSAVYLCASSLDGYSYNEQFFGPGTRLTVL.

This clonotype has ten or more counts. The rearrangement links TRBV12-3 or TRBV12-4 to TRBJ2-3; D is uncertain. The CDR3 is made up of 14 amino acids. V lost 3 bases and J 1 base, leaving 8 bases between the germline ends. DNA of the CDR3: TGTGCCAGCAGTTTCGCCAGCCGCACAGATACGCAGTATTTT. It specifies CASSFASRTDTQYF.

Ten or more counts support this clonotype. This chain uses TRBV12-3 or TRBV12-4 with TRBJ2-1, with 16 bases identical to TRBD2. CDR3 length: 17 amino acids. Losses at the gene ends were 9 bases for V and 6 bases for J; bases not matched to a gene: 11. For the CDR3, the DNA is TGTGCCAGTCTGCCGGGACTAGCGGGGGGGGTAGGCAATGAGCAGTTCTTC. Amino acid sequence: CASLPGLAGGVGNEQFF.

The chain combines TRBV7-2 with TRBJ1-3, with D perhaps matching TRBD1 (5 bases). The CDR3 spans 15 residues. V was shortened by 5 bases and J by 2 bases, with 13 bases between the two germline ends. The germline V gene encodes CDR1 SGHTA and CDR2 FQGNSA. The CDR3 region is CASSAMGGAGNTIYF. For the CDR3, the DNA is TGTGCCAGCAGCGCCATGGGAGGGGCTGGAAACACCATATATTTT.

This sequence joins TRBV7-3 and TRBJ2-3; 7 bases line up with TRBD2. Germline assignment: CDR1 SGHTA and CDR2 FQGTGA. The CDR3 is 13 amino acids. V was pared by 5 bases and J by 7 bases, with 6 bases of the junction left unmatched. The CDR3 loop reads CASSDLGGNTQYF. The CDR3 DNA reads TGTGCCAGCAGCGACCTGGGGGGGAATACGCAGTATTTT.

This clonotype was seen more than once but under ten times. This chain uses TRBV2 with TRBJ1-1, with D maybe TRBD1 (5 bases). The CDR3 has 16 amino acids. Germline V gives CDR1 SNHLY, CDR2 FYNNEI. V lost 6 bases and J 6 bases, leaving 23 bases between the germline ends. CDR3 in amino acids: CASRARQQWALAEAFF. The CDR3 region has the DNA TGTGCCAGCAGGGCTCGACAGCAATGGGCTCTCGCTGAAGCTTTCTTT. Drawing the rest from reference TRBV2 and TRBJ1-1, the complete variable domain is EPEVTQTPSHQVTQMGQEVILRCVPISNHLYFYWYRQILGQKVEFLVSFYNNEISEKSEIFDDQFSVERPDGSNFTLKIRSTKLEDSAMYFCASRARQQWALAEAFFGQGTRLTVV.

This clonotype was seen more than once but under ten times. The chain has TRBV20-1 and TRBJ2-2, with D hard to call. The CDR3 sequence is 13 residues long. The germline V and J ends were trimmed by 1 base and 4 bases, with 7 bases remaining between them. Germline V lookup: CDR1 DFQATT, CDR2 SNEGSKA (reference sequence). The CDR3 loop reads CSARATGTGELFF. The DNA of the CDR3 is TGCAGTGCTAGAGCGACGGGCACCGGGGAGCTGTTTTTT.

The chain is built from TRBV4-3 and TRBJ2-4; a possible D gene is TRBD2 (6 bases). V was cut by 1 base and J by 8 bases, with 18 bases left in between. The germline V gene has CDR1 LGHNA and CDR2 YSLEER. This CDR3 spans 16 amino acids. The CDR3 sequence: CASSQVYIGGEDIQYF. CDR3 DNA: TGCGCCAGCAGCCAAGTTTATATAGGCGGGGAGGACATTCAGTACTTC.

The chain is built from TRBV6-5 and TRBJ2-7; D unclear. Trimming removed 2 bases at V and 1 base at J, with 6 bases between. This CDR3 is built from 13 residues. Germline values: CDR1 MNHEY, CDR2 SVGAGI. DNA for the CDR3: TGTGCCAGCAGTTACAGGGCATCCTACGAGCAGTACTTC. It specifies CASSYRASYEQYF.

CDR3 loop: CASTQAGGASREQYF. CDR3 DNA sequence: TGTGCCAGCACCCAAGCAGGGGGCGCGAGTCGGGAGCAGTACTTC. The chain joins TRBV12-3 or TRBV12-4 to TRBJ2-7; 8 nucleotides agree with TRBD1. V lost 7 bases, J lost 7 bases, and 15 bases stayed unmatched. This CDR3 has 15 amino acids.

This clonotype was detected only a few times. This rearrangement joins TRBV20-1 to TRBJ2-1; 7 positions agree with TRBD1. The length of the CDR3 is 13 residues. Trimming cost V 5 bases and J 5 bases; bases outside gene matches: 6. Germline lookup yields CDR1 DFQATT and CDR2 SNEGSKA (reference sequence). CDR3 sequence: CSAQTGSDNEQFF. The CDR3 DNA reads TGCAGTGCTCAGACAGGGTCTGACAATGAGCAGTTCTTC.

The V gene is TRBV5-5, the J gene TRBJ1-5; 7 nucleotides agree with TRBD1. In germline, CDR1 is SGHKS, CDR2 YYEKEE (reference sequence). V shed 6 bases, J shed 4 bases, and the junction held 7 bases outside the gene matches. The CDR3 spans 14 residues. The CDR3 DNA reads TGTGCCAGCACCGCAGGGGGAGGAAATCAGCCCCAGCATTTT. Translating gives CASTAGGGNQPQHF.

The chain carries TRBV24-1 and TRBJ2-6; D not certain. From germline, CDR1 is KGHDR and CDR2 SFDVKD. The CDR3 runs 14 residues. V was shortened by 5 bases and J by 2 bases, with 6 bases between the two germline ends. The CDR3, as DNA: TGTGCCACCAGTGGGTCGGCTGGGGCCAACGTCCTGACTTTC. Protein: CATSGSAGANVLTF.

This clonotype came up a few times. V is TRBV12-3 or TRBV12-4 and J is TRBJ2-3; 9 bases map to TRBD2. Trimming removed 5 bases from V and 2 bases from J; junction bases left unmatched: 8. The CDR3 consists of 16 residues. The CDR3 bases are TGTGCCAGCAGTACTGGGACTAGCCGGCCCACAGATACGCAGTATTTT. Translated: CASSTGTSRPTDTQYF.

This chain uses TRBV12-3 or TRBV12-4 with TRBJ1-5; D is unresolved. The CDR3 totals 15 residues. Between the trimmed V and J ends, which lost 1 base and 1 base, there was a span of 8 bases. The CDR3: CASSLDVVSNQPQHF. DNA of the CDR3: TGTGCCAGCAGTTTAGACGTTGTAAGCAATCAGCCCCAGCATTTT.

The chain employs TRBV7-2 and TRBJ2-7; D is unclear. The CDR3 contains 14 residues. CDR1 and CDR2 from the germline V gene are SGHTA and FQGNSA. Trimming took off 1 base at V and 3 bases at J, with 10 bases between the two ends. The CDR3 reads CASSLVQPSYEQYF. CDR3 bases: TGTGCCAGCAGCTTAGTCCAGCCCAGCTACGAGCAGTACTTC.

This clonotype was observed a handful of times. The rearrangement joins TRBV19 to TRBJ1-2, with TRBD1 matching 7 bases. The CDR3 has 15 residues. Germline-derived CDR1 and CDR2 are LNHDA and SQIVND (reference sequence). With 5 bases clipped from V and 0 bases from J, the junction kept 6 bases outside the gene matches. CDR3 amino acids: CASSEGAPSNYGYTF. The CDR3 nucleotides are TGTGCCAGTAGTGAGGGGGCCCCTTCTAACTATGGCTACACCTTC. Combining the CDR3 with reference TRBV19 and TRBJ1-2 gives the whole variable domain DGGITQSPKYLFRKEGQNVTLSCEQNLNHDAMYWYRQDPGQGLRLIYYSQIVNDFQKGDIAEGYSVSREKKESFPLTVTSAQKNPTAFYLCASSEGAPSNYGYTFGSGTRLTVV.

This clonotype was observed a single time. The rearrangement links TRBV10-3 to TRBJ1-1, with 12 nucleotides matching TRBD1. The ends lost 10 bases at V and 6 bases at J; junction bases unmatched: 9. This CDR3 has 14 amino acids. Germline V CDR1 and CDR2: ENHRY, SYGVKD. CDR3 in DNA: TGTGCCACTTTGGGACAGGGGGCAGGGTCTGAAGCTTTCTTT. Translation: CATLGQGAGSEAFF.